A few counts support the clone carrying this TCR beta chain. The antigen is unknown. The entry originates in a study of T cells in localized non-small cell lung cancer. Study-wide results and caveats: Out of the top 100 tumor clones, a median approximately 57 were seen in adjacent lung. Uninvolved adjacent lung had higher T cell clonality than tumor and all other tissues. Heterogeneity within the tumor remains possible, as just one region underwent sequencing. An association was observed between higher blood T cell density and longer overall survival.

V shed 2 bases, J shed 8 bases, and the junction held 9 bases outside the gene matches. Germline CDR1 reads SGHVS; CDR2 reads FNYEAQ. The CDR3 sequence is 16 residues long. Only in-frame clones appear in the TCRdb table, and some are missing; sequencing was by immunoSEQ multiplex PCR. The sample includes approximately 89,000 clones, around 80% seen only once; the top ten take approximately 21%. Sequences were derived from PBMCs, sampled before any cancer treatment. The chain recombines TRBV7-6 with TRBJ1-6; TRBD1 aligns across 7 bases. This TCR was sampled from a man aged 35-75 years with stage II squamous cell lung carcinoma. CDR3 sequence: CASSLSRQGGYSPLHF. The CDR3 nucleotides read TGTGCCAGCAGCTTAAGTAGACAGGGCGGTTATTCACCCCTCCACTTT. Full variable domain (missing parts from reference TRBV7-6 and TRBJ1-6): GAGVSQSPRYKVTKRGQDVALRCDPISGHVSLYWYRQALGQGPEFLTYFNYEAQQDKSGLPNDRFSAERPEGSISTLTIQRTEQRDSAMYRCASSLSRQGGYSPLHFGNGTRLTVT.